The following is a T cell receptor beta chain sequence with its context. No antigen is known for it. The isolated RNA, all of it, was reverse transcribed, so expressed TCRB transcripts were what got sequenced. This table comes from immunoSEQ multiplex PCR, and its TCRdb copy is limited to in-frame clones, with some not included. The repertoire consists of 300,000 to 400,000 clones, with approximately 8.2% occurring once and the leading ten covering approximately 0.47%. The data are from a study of beta chain features in type 1 diabetes. Whole-study context: Examination of sorted cells across all samples involved about 100,000,000 cells. Study-wide results and caveats: Patients' naive, central memory and Treg TCRB repertoires seemed closer to one another than those of healthy donors. Individuals with type 1 diabetes displayed fewer insertions and more deletions at VDJ junctions. Significant though moderate, a shortening of TCRB CDR3s appeared in all four CD4+ subsets of Type 1 diabetes patients.

There are 13 residues in the CDR3. V shed 8 bases, J shed 2 bases, and the junction held 5 bases outside the gene matches. CDR1 SGHTA and CDR2 FQGNSA come from the germline V gene. The sample taken for sequencing was central memory CD4+ T cells from blood. The gene calls are TRBV7-2 and TRBJ2-5, with 7 bases fitting TRBD2. The source is a woman between 18 and 30 years old in good health. The CDR3 DNA is TGTGCCAGCGGAACTAGCGTACAAGAGACCCAGTACTTC. Protein product: CASGTSVQETQYF.